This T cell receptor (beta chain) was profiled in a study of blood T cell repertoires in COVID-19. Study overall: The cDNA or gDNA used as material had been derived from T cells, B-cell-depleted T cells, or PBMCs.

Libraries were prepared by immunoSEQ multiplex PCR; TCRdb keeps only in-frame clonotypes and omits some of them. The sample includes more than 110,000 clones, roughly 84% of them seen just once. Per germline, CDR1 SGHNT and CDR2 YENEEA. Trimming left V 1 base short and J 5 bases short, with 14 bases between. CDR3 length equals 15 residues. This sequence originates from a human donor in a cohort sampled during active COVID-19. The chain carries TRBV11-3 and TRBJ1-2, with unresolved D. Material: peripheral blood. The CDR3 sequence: CASSLGRGGLYGYTF. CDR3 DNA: TGTGCCAGCAGCTTAGGCCGGGGAGGCCTTTATGGCTACACCTTC.